Sequencing of this T cell receptor beta chain was carried out in a study of cytomegalovirus exposure and HLA in healthy donors. The PCR made use of 60 Vbeta and 13 Jbeta primers. In the original workflow: Counted up in a later analysis, unique TCR beta chains came to some 75 million, with around 12 million shared. Sequencing was performed with immunoSEQ multiplex PCR; in TCRdb, only in-frame clones are kept and a portion is missing. That table gives V, J and clone size, and the DNA gave D and trimming. The top ten hold under 0.6% of the sample, which has under 200,000 clones, roughly four fifths seen once. With regard to this clone: Its specificity is unknown.

Whole-study findings and limits: Later analysis found that TCR beta chains associated with HLA were more clonally expanded than other, equally common chains. Later analysis reportedly placed an Asian-associated ancestry cluster below the roughly 700-donor mean in N-insertions.

V was cut by 2 bases and J by 0 bases, with 6 bases left in between. CDR1 is SGHDT and CDR2 is YYEEEE in the germline V gene. The CDR3 runs to 15 residues. The sequence came from a woman in her 50s in good health and CMV-seronegative. This chain connects TRBV5-6 to TRBJ2-6; the D is unclear. The source material was PBMCs. CDR3 protein: CASSFRFSGANVLTF. CDR3 sequence (DNA): TGTGCCAGCAGCTTTCGGTTCTCTGGGGCCAACGTCCTGACTTTC.